This T cell receptor beta chain was recorded in a study of PD-1 blockade in classical Hodgkin lymphoma. Study-wide background: Every 2 weeks, patients got 3 mg/kg intravenous nivolumab.

TCRdb keeps only in-frame clones here, not all; method: immunoSEQ multiplex PCR. The profile covers about 100,000 clones, with over 80% appearing a single time and 9% to 15% taken by the ten largest. Germline V gene sequence: CDR1 MDHEN, CDR2 SYDVKM. The junction had 16 bases not matched to a gene; V was cut back by 5 bases and J by 4 bases. The CDR3 has 17 residues. Study-wide findings and caveats: It was reported that newly diagnosed patients had less baseline TCR diversity than healthy donors. There was a significant rise in CD4+ TCR diversity by C4D1, with no such rise for CD8+. Exclusion applied to patients who initiated nivolumab less than 1 year following ASCT.

Each of the patients experienced relapse following autologous stem cell transplantation, and their brentuximab vedotin exposure differed. On this clone: No antigen is known for it.

This receptor was obtained from a human donor with classical Hodgkin lymphoma. The sample consisted of peripheral blood mononuclear cells (PBMCs), taken at baseline. This chain links TRBV28 with TRBJ1-2; 7 bases fit TRBD1. CDR3 sequence: CASSRQGTEIFSYGYTF. CDR3 in DNA: TGTGCCAGCAGTCGTCAGGGGACAGAGATCTTTAGCTATGGCTACACCTTC.